This TCR beta chain was sequenced for a study of blood T cell repertoires in COVID-19. Looking at the study overall: Material from acute and convalescent COVID-19 was sourced from the United States, Italy and Spain. PBMCs, B-cell-depleted T cells, or T cells provided the cDNA or gDNA that made up the material.

V was pared by 3 bases and J by 3 bases, with 9 bases between. Germline CDR1 reads MNHNS; CDR2 reads SASEGT. There are 13 residues in the CDR3. Original analysis: Quantification of nucleated cells was approximated via reference gene primer amplification. Using immunoSEQ multiplex PCR, the repertoire was profiled, and TCRdb retains in-frame clones only, with some absent. Clone size and the V and J calls come from that table; the DNA yielded D and trimming. The table includes 200,000 to 300,000 clones, 85% to 90% detected once. The sequencing sample was made of peripheral blood. The sequence was obtained from a woman aged 35 to 49 with acute or convalescent COVID-19. The chain links TRBV6-1 to TRBJ2-7; D might be TRBD2 (5 bases). CDR3 in DNA: TGTGCCAGCAGTGAGTTCGCGGGCTACGAGCAGTACGTC. Translation gives CASSEFAGYEQYV.